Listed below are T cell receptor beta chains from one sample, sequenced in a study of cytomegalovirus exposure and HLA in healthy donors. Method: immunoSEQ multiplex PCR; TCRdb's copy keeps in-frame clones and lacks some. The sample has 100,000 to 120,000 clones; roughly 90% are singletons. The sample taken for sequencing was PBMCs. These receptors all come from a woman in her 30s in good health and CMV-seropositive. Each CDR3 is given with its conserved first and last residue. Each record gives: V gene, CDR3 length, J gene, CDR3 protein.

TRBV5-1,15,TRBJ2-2,CASSFGGRGTGELFF
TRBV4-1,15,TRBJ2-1,CASSQAGLMINEQFF
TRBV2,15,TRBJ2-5,CASSTTGVPQETQYF
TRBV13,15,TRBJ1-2,CASREGGRGPRGYTF
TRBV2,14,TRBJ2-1,CASSLRDRNNEQFF
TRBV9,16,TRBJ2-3,CASSVQGLHSTDTQYF
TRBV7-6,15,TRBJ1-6,CASSSRQGGGSPLHF
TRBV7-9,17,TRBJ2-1,CASSPLLGRGGVGEQFF
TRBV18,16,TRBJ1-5,CASSPNRELRNQPQHF
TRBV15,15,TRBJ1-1,CATSPRAGSGTEAFF
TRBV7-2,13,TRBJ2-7,CASSSTGRYEQYF
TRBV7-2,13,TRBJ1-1,CASSIRQGGGAFF
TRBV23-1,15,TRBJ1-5,CASSHRDWGNQPQHF
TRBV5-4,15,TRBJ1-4,CASSQGTATNEKLFF
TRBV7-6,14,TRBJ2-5,CASSRLAAGETQYF
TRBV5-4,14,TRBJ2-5,CASSPGQGRGTQYF
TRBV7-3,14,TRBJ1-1,CASSDSRDSTEAFF
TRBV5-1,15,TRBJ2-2,CASSSGTGRTGELFF
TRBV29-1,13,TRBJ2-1,CSVNRLAGDEQFF
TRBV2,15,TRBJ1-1,CASRPLGGLNTEAFF
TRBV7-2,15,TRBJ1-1,CASSSRPGSGTEAFF
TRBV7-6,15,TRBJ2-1,CASSAQAGGLNEQFF
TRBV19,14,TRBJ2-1,CASSGGTGWFEQFF
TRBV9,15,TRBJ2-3,CASSVDGLSTDTQYF
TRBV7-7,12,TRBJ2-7,CASRDTDTEQYF
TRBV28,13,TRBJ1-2,CASSFQGNYGYTF
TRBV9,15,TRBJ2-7,CASSVLGGVGDEQYF
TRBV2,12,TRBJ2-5,CASSDRQETQYF
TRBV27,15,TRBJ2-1,CASSALAGGRNEQFF
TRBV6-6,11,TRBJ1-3,CASHGGGTIYF
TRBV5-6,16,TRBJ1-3,CASSWGTVLGGNTIYF
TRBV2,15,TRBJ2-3,CASSSGIGTTDTQYF
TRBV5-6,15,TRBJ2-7,CASSLIDIYNHEQYF
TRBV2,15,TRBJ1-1,CASSRGQRTNTEAFF
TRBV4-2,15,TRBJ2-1,CASSQSGGAHNEQFF
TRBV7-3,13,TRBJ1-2,CASSLSEGDGYTF
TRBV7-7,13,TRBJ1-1,CASSLGQNTEAFF